This record concerns one T cell receptor (beta chain) sequence. Its antigen is currently unknown. The data are from a study of T cell responses to AZD1222 COVID-19 vaccine. Study-level findings and limits: Baseline serostatus was positive in only a handful of AZD1222 recipients.

This table comes from immunoSEQ multiplex PCR, and its TCRdb copy is limited to in-frame clones, with some not included. The table shows about 110,000 clones, with approximately 92% occurring only once. The V gene's germline CDR1 is SGHTA and CDR2 FQGNSA. The V and J ends lost 6 bases and 6 bases, in that order; junction bases with no gene match: 2. The CDR3 totals 12 residues. The source was peripheral blood, collected on day 0 of AZD1222 vaccination. The chain combines TRBV7-2 with TRBJ2-1; the match to TRBD2 covers 7 bases. This TCR derives from an adult in good health. The CDR3 protein is CASSRTSNEQFF. The CDR3 DNA reads as TGTGCCAGCAGTCGGACTAGCAATGAGCAGTTCTTC.